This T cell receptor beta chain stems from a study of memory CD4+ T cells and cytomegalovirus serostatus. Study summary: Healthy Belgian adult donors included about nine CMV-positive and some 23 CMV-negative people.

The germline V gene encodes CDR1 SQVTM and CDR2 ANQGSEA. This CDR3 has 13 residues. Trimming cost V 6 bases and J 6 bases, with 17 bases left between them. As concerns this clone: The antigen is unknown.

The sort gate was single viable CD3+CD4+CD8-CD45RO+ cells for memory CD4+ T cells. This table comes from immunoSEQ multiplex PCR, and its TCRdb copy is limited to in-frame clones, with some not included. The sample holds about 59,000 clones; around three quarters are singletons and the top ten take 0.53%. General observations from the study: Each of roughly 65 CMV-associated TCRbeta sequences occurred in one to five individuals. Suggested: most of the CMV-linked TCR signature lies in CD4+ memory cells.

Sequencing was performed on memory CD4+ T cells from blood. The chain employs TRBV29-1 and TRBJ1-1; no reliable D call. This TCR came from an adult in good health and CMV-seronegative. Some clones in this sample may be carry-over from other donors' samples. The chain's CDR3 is CSVERAGVAEAFF. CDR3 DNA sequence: TGCAGCGTGGAGAGAGCTGGGGTCGCTGAAGCTTTCTTT.